This T cell receptor beta chain was recovered during a study of shared clonotypes between healthy human individuals. Whole-study findings and limits: Non-shared clonotypes displayed generation probabilities falling below those of clonotypes present in all four donors.

Trimming removed 0 bases at V and 3 bases at J, with 12 bases between. CDR3 length: 16 amino acids. CDR1 is MGHRA, CDR2 YSYEKL, per germline. Naivety among CD8 cells was defined by CD45RO negativity and positive CCR7 selection, thereby excluding terminally differentiated effector memory CD45RA+ cells. Note on this clone: The antigen is not known.

Using immunoSEQ multiplex PCR, the repertoire was profiled, and TCRdb retains in-frame clones only, with some absent. In the table there are hundreds of thousands of clones, approximately 96% of which are singletons. The receptor comes from a young woman in good health. The genes are TRBV4-1 and TRBJ1-5; D call uncertain. The sequenced sample was naive CD8+ T cells sorted from blood. CDR3: CASSQESGWVNQPQHF. CDR3 DNA: TGCGCCAGCAGCCAAGAGTCGGGATGGGTCAATCAGCCCCAGCATTTT.